The 5 T cell receptor beta chains reported below all come from one sample, sequenced in a study of blood T cell repertoires in COVID-19. Measured with immunoSEQ multiplex PCR; TCRdb has only the in-frame clones, and not every one. Of around 63,000 clones in the sample, approximately 79% are singletons; the top ten hold around 5.1%. The sample consisted of peripheral blood. The source of these receptors is an older woman with acute or convalescent COVID-19.

This clone was counted a few times. The chain carries TRBV6-5 and TRBJ1-5; D not resolved. The CDR3 has 11 amino acids. V gave up 9 bases and J gave up 6 bases, with 9 bases separating them. CDR1 and CDR2 (germline): MNHEY, SVGAGI. CDR3 bases: TGTGCCAGTTCGGGTTTTCAGCCCCAGCATTTT. This translates into CASSGFQPQHF.

V usage is TRBV28 and J usage is TRBJ1-4; 7 bases are a match to TRBD1. This CDR3 is 14 amino acids long. CDR1 is MDHEN, CDR2 SYDVKM, per germline. J gave up 10 bases and V 7 bases, and 12 bases lay outside the gene matches. CDR3 bases: TGTGCCAGCACCAAGGCGGAGGGGGCCCGAAAACTGTTTTTT. This codes for CASTKAEGARKLFF.

Notes on this clone: An end of the junction does not agree with germline; a read error may underlie this. This chain uses TRBV16 with TRBJ2-6; D is perhaps TRBD1 (6 bases). This CDR3 has 15 amino acids. The germline V gene encodes CDR1 KGHSY and CDR2 FQNENV. CDR3 nucleotide sequence: TGTGCCAGCACCCAAACAGGGTTCGGGGCCAACGTCCTGACTTTC. This sequence encodes CASTQTGFGANVLTF.

J is TRBJ2-3 and V is TRBV7-5; the table names TRBD1, a call not compared with the DNA. TRBV7-5 corresponds to a pseudogene. The CDR3 extends over 17 amino acids. CDR3 coding DNA: TGTGTCAGAAGCTTTATCGGTACAGGGGGCCCCGCAGATACGCAGTATTTT. Translated, it gives CVRSFIGTGGPADTQYF.

The gene calls are TRBV27 and TRBJ1-2; 7 positions match TRBD1. V shed 4 bases and J 8 bases; nucleotides not matched to a gene: 16. Germline V gene sequence: CDR1 MNHEY, CDR2 SMNVEV (reference sequence). The CDR3 loop spans 16 amino acids. The CDR3 nucleotides read TGTGCCAGCAGTTCCCTCGCTACGGGGCGAGGGGGCGGCTACACCTTC. Translating gives CASSSLATGRGGGYTF.